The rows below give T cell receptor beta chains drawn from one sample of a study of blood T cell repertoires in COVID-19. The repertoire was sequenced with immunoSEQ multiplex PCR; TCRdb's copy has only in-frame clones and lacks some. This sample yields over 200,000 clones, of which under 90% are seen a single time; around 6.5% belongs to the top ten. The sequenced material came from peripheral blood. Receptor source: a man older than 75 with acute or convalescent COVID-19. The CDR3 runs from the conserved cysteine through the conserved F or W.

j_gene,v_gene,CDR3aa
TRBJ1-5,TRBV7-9,CASSYGVDQPQHF
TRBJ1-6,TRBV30,CAWRRDRGGNSPLHF
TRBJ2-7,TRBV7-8,CASSTSRVSNRGEQYF
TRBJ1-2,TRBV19,CASSSQTGAYGYTF
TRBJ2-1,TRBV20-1,CSASQLAGGGQGQFF
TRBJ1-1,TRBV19,CASSITGTEAFF
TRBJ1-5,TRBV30,CAWNEGLANQPQHF
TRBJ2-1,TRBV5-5,CASSLAGGEYNEQFF
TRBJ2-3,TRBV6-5,CASSLRRQGSTDTQYF
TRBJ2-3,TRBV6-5,CASGGRSTDTQYF
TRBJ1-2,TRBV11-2,CASSLAPGSIYGYTF